This T cell receptor beta chain is drawn from a study of CD8+CD57+ T cells in acquired aplastic anemia. Overall study: Roughly 3 ug was the average amount of DNA from sorted CD4+ and CD8+ cells. The study, taken as a whole, reports: Patients were compared with controls for CD8+ Simpson's diversity, and no significant difference emerged. Patients and controls were found to share approximately 31 CD8+ CDR3 sequences.

The template for TCR beta VDJ and CDR3 sequence profiling was genomic DNA. Each CDR3 protein gets one entry after TCRdb re-called the reads with MiXCR. The sample carries 98,000 or so distinct CDR3 sequences, approximately 48% recorded once. The table lists this clonotype with many counts. Antigen: not known. V lost 5 bases and J lost 1, with 15 bases in between. The germline V gene encodes CDR1 LNHDA and CDR2 SQIVND (reference sequence). The CDR3 consists of 16 residues. The genes are TRBV19 and TRBJ2-1, with TRBD2 as a possible D gene (7 bases). Input material: sorted CD4+, CD8+, or CD8+CD57+ T cells (not recorded which) from PBMCs. This clonotype was obtained from a human donor in good health, serving as a control. CDR3 in DNA: TGTGCCAGTAGTGAGGGGGGGGCCAATTCCTACAATGAGCAGTTCTTC. Amino acids: CASSEGGANSYNEQFF.